The entry that follows covers one T cell receptor (beta chain) sequence. Its recognized antigen is unknown. Base quality data are lacking; no much larger clone is found one base away. These data are taken from a study of cytotoxic CD8 clonotypes in ibrutinib-treated CLL (dated by TCRdb to the early 2020s). Turning to the overall study: The cohort had over ten relapsed/refractory and around 14 treatment-naive patients; 17 were IGHV unmutated. Responses were partial in around 25 patients and complete in 2; after median about 68 months follow-up, about 15 stayed in remission and about twelve progressed. Cryopreserved peripheral blood mononuclear cells were collected at three points: before therapy, at response, and at either sustained remission or disease progression. Response samples were taken after a median of roughly eleven months on treatment, ranging from roughly 6 to 36 months. On average, each sample had roughly 260,000 productive templates and 100,000 or so productive rearrangements. Every sample from remission and from progressive disease was obtained while the patients were still on ibrutinib. Longitudinal samples were obtainable from about 30% of the roughly 90 participants in the trial.

Interpreted using the paper, the time point label stands for: roughly 12 months on ibrutinib. For TCR beta library preparation, about 2.1 micrograms of genomic DNA were extracted from the cryopreserved PBMCs. High-throughput TCR beta sequencing was performed on longitudinal blood samples from CLL patients receiving ibrutinib monotherapy. The patients were enrolled in a single-center, open-label phase 2 trial of ibrutinib monotherapy. Here is what the overall study found, with its caveats: Public clonotypes were found to be uncommon and were observed to contract or remain stable during treatment; the increase in clonality was shown to reflect expansion of private clonotypes at ibrutinib response. At baseline, clonality was higher than in age-matched healthy donors and showed a strong correlation with circulating CD8+ T-cell counts. Clonality rose at ibrutinib response, remained stable during sustained remission, and dropped back toward baseline at progression. Lymph node repertoires were not examined, and the timing of sampling was not matched between patients in sustained remission and those whose disease progressed.

Including the terminal cysteine and phenylalanine, the CDR3 comprises 17 residues. This entry keeps only the CDR3 DNA: 51 bases, framed from base 1. The V end loses 4 bases and the J end loses 1 base, and a stretch of 19 bases separates them. The germline V gene supplies CDR1 MGHRA and CDR2 YSYEKL. A MiSeq instrument was used for deep resolution sequencing, which targeted depths ranging from 1 in 1 million up to 1 in 200,000 T cells, with coverage averaging 10x for each clonotype. The immunoSEQ hsTCRB Kit was used to generate the TCR beta libraries. Processing in the source paper ran as follows. ImmunoSEQ Data Assistant and ImmunoSEQ Analyzer were used for data analysis, and V, D and J genes were assigned according to IMGT definitions. Clonality, with values ranging from 0 to 1, was calculated as one minus the normalized Shannon entropy of productive rearrangement frequencies. Public clonotype analysis was restricted to overrepresented clonotypes comprising at least 0.05% of each patient's repertoire. Approximately 12 repertoires from age-matched healthy donors, obtained from immuneACCESS, served as clonality controls. Here the immuneACCESS table is served through TCRdb, limited to in-frame sequences with V and J called. Missing clones are a known gap in these copies; in checked studies unresolved V genes cover under half, and the rest lacks a known reason. Clonal size and the V and J genes are those of that table, whereas D and trimming came from the DNA. Recorded for this sample are about 89,000 clones; about 72% of them occurred a single time. The biggest ten clones account for around 30% of the sample.

The sequence was collected from a human donor with chronic lymphocytic leukemia. The sample was PBMCs, taken after 12 months of ibrutinib treatment. The sequence links TRBV4-1 to TRBJ1-1; the D gene is perhaps TRBD1, from 6 matching bases. In nucleotide form, the sequence is TGCGCCAGCAGCCCTAGCCCTTCGACGGGACAGAACACTGAAGCTTTCTTT. Protein translation: CASSPSPSTGQNTEAFF.